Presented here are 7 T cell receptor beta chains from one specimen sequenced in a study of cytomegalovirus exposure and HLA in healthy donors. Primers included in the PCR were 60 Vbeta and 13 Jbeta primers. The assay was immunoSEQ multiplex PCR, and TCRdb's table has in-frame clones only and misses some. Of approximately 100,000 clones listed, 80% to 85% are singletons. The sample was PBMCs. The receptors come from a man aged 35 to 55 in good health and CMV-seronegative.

The CDR3, as DNA: TGTGCCAGCAGCTTGGGGGGGCAGCAAGCTAACTATGGCTACACCTTC. Its translation: CASSLGGQQANYGYTF. The chain employs TRBV5-6 and TRBJ1-2; D is perhaps TRBD1 (6 bases). Germline CDR1 reads SGHDT; CDR2 reads YYEEEE. Trimming stripped 0 bases from V and 0 bases from J, with 12 bases between. The CDR3 has 16 residues.

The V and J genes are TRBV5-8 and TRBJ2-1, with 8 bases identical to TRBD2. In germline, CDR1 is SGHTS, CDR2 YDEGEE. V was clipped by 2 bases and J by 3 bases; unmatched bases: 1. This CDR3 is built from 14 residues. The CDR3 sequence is CASSLSGGYNEQFF. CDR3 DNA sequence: TGTGCCAGCAGCTTAAGCGGGGGCTACAATGAGCAGTTCTTC.

The CDR3: CASRFSSGNTIYF. The CDR3, as DNA: TGCGCCAGCAGATTTAGCTCTGGAAACACCATATATTTT. This sequence joins TRBV5-1 and TRBJ1-3; D remains ambiguous. This CDR3 is built from 13 residues. The V end was cut by 5 bases, the J end by 0 bases, with 6 bases between. From germline, CDR1 is SGHRS and CDR2 YFSETQ.

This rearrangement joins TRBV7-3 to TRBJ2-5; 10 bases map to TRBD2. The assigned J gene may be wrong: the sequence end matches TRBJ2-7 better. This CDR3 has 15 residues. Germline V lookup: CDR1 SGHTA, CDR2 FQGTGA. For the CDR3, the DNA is TGTGCCAGCAGCCGAGCTAGCGGGGGCACCTACGAGCAGTACTTC. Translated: CASSRASGGTYEQYF.

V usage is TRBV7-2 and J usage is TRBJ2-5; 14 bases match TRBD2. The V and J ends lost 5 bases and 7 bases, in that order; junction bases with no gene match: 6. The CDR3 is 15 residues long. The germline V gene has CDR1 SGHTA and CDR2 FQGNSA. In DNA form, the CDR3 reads TGTGCCAGCAGCCCGGGGACTAGCGGGGGCTTGACCCAGTACTTC. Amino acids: CASSPGTSGGLTQYF.

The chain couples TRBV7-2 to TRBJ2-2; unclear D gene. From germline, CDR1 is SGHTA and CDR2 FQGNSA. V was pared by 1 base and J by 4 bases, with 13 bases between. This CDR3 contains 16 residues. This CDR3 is CASSLVAVHLTGELFF. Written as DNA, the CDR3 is TGTGCCAGCAGCTTAGTGGCCGTTCACCTCACCGGGGAGCTGTTTTTT.

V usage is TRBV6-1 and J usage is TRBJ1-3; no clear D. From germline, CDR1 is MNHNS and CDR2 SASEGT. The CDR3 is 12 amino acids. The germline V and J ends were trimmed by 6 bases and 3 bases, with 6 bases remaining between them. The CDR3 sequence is CASRGDGNTIYF. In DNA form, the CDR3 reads TGTGCCAGCAGGGGAGATGGAAACACCATATATTTT.